A single sample is the source of the 31 T cell receptor beta chains below, sequenced in a study of cytomegalovirus exposure and HLA in healthy donors. Use of 60 Vbeta and 13 Jbeta primers characterized the PCR. Profiled with immunoSEQ multiplex PCR; TCRdb holds only in-frame clones, not every one. The sample yields about 130,000 clones, 73% seen once. Material for sequencing was PBMCs. All receptors derive from a middle-aged woman in good health and CMV-seropositive.

This rearrangement joins TRBV4-1 to TRBJ2-7; 8 nucleotides line up with TRBD2. Germline loops: CDR1 MGHRA, CDR2 YSYEKL. V dropped 0 bases and J dropped 3; count of bases not matched to a gene: 4. The CDR3 consists of 15 residues. CDR3 amino acids: CASSQDGSGVYEQYF. The CDR3 DNA reads TGCGCCAGCAGCCAAGATGGTAGCGGGGTCTACGAGCAGTACTTC.

This chain uses TRBV5-4 with TRBJ1-1; 8 bases are shared with TRBD1. This CDR3 region has 13 residues. V lost 6 bases to trimming and J lost 8 bases; unmatched junction nucleotides: 9. Germline lookup yields CDR1 SGHNT and CDR2 YYREEE (reference sequence). In nucleotides, the CDR3 is TGTGCCAGCAACCCCGGACAGGGCCTCGAAGCTTTCTTT. As protein: CASNPGQGLEAFF.

This chain connects TRBV4-2 to TRBJ2-7; TRBD2 matches at 9 bases. Germline V gene data show CDR1 as LGHNA and CDR2 as YNFKEQ. The CDR3 sequence is 16 residues long. The ends lost 1 base at V and 4 bases at J; junction bases unmatched: 8. The CDR3 region has the DNA TGTGCCAGCAGCCAAGGATACCAGGCGGGGGGGTACGAGCAGTACTTC. It specifies CASSQGYQAGGYEQYF.

This clone has only one observation. The CDR3 region is CASDQGATRQPQHF. In DNA, the CDR3 is TGTGCCAGCGACCAGGGGGCGACTAGGCAGCCCCAGCATTTT. The chain links TRBV6-5 to TRBJ1-5; 8 nucleotides line up with TRBD1. CDR1 and CDR2 (germline): MNHEY, SVGAGI. V lost 8 bases, J lost 7 bases, and 10 bases stayed unmatched. The CDR3 spans 14 residues.

The V and J genes are TRBV5-1 and TRBJ1-2, with D unclear. The CDR3 loop spans 16 amino acids. V was pared by 4 bases and J by 9 bases, with 25 bases between. Looked up from germline, CDR1 is SGHRS and CDR2 is YFSETQ. The CDR3 loop is CASSPYSGGRGRSYTF. Here the CDR3 DNA reads TGCGCCAGCAGCCCATACTCCGGAGGGAGAGGCAGAAGCTACACCTTC.

This clone was observed a single time. V usage is TRBV19 and J usage is TRBJ1-1; maybe TRBD1 (6 bases). Trimming took off 6 bases at V and 0 bases at J, with 11 bases between the two ends. From germline, CDR1 is LNHDA and CDR2 SQIVND (reference sequence). The CDR3 contains 14 residues. This CDR3 reads CASRDRILNTEAFF. The CDR3 coding sequence is TGTGCCAGTAGGGACAGAATCTTGAACACTGAAGCTTTCTTT.

In DNA form, the CDR3 reads TGTGCCAGCAGCTTATTCGGGCTAGCGGGGGGAGGGCAAGAGACCCAGTACTTC. Amino acids: CASSLFGLAGGGQETQYF. The rearrangement links TRBV7-3 to TRBJ2-5, with 11 bases aligning to TRBD2. V trimming: 2 bases; J trimming: 2 bases; junction bases outside the gene matches: 10. This CDR3 has 18 amino acids. Germline assignment: CDR1 SGHTA and CDR2 FQGTGA.

The chain combines TRBV7-2 with TRBJ2-5, with 7 bases matching TRBD1. The closer fit of TRBJ2-7 to the DNA end suggests the J call may be wrong. The CDR3 consists of 14 residues. In germline, CDR1 is SGHTA, CDR2 FQGNSA. This chain's CDR3 is CASSSIGGVYEQYF. Here the CDR3 DNA reads TGTGCCAGCAGCTCTATAGGGGGCGTCTACGAGCAGTACTTC.

In this sample, this clone turned up a few times. The V gene is TRBV28, the J gene TRBJ1-1, with no clear D. Germline CDR1 and CDR2: MDHEN and SYDVKM. This CDR3 is built from 15 residues. V was pared by 2 bases and J by 8 bases, with 18 bases between. This chain's CDR3 is CASSLAEKGLREAFF. The CDR3 nucleotides read TGTGCCAGCAGTTTAGCGGAAAAAGGTCTTCGGGAAGCTTTCTTT.

This chain links TRBV7-6 with TRBJ2-3, with D tentatively TRBD1 (6 bases). The CDR3 is 14 amino acids. Germline V lookup: CDR1 SGHVS, CDR2 FNYEAQ. The germline V and J ends were trimmed by 5 bases and 5 bases, with 14 bases remaining between them. DNA for the CDR3: TGTGCCAGCAGCCCTACGGCAGGGGTAGATACGCAGTATTTT. Translating it yields CASSPTAGVDTQYF.

Points on this clone: The junction differs from germline at one of its ends, possibly a read error. This same CDR3 is encoded by further DNA sequences in the sample. This chain links TRBV7-9 with TRBJ1-1, with no clear D. CDR3 size: 14 residues. CDR1 SEHNR and CDR2 FQNEAQ come from the germline V gene (reference sequence). CDR3 residues: CASSLAQANTEAFF. CDR3 coding DNA: TGTGCTAGCAGCTTAGCGCAAGCGAACACTGAAGCTTTCTTT.

The V gene is TRBV6-5, the J gene TRBJ1-1, with TRBD1 identical over 7 bases. The J segment lost 4 bases and the V segment lost 8 bases, leaving 13 bases of the junction unmatched. There are 15 residues in the CDR3. CDR1 and CDR2 from the germline V gene are MNHEY and SVGAGI. The CDR3 nucleotides read TGTGCCAGCCTGTCTCTAGGACAGGCCTTCACTGAAGCTTTCTTT. Its protein is CASLSLGQAFTEAFF.

The gene calls are TRBV4-3 and TRBJ2-5, with 9 bases fitting TRBD1. CDR3 length: 18 amino acids. The germline V gene encodes CDR1 LGHNA and CDR2 YSLEER. V lost 4 bases to trimming and J lost 5 bases; unmatched junction nucleotides: 17. DNA of the CDR3: TGCGCCAGCAGCCCCCAACTGACCGGGACAGGGATGACGGAGACCCAGTACTTC. Residues: CASSPQLTGTGMTETQYF.

The chain is built from TRBV6-1 and TRBJ2-1; TRBD1 aligns across 11 bases. The junction had 0 bases not matched to a gene; V was cut back by 4 bases and J by 10 bases. Germline CDR1 reads MNHNS; CDR2 reads SASEGT. CDR3 length equals 12 residues. The CDR3, as DNA: TGTGCCAGCAGTGGGGACAGGGGGGAGCAGTTCTTC. Amino acids: CASSGDRGEQFF.

J is TRBJ1-2 and V is TRBV5-4, with D uncertain. Trimming shortened V by 2 bases and J by 1 base, and 6 bases separated the two germline ends. The V gene's germline CDR1 is SGHNT and CDR2 YYREEE (reference sequence). This CDR3 contains 13 residues. The DNA of the CDR3 is TGTGCCAGCAGCTTAGAGGTTAACTATGGCTACACCTTC. This sequence encodes CASSLEVNYGYTF.

The rearrangement joins TRBV7-2 to TRBJ1-5; the match to TRBD1 covers 7 bases. The CDR3 has 15 residues. With 1 base clipped from V and 6 bases from J, the junction kept 6 bases outside the gene matches. Germline V CDR1 and CDR2: SGHTA, FQGNSA. In DNA, the CDR3 is TGTGCCAGCAGCTTAGGGGCAGGGGGAGGTCAGCCCCAGCATTTT. This gives the protein CASSLGAGGGQPQHF.

V gene TRBV18 combines with J gene TRBJ2-3; 12 nucleotides align to TRBD2. The CDR3 has 14 residues. CDR1 is KGHSH, CDR2 LQKENI, per germline. V lost 4 bases to trimming and J lost 5 bases; unmatched junction nucleotides: 1. DNA for the CDR3: TGTGCCAGCTCACTGGGACTAGCGGGAGATACGCAGTATTTT. Its protein product is CASSLGLAGDTQYF.

There are a few counts of this clone. The chain carries TRBV30 and TRBJ2-2; 7 nucleotides match TRBD1. The CDR3 is made up of 16 amino acids. Trimming took 8 bases from V and 2 from J; bases not matched to a gene: 14. Germline V gene lookup returns CDR1 GTSNPN and CDR2 SVGIG (reference sequence). CDR3 coding DNA: TGTGCCAGAGACGCAACGGGACAGACTAACACCGGGGAGCTGTTTTTT. Translating gives CARDATGQTNTGELFF.

The J gene is TRBJ2-1, the V gene TRBV25-1; the D gene is possibly TRBD2 (6 bases). V shed 7 bases and J shed 6 bases, with 19 bases lying between them. Germline V gene sequence: CDR1 MGHDK, CDR2 SYGVNS. CDR3 size: 15 residues. The CDR3 DNA follows: TGTGCCAGCACTTTACCCGAGAGGGGAGGCAATGAGCAGTTCTTC. Encoded protein: CASTLPERGGNEQFF.

The sample holds a few counts of this clone. The rearrangement links TRBV10-3 to TRBJ1-5; 7 nucleotides line up with TRBD1. V was pared by 6 bases and J by 1 base, with 6 bases of the junction left unmatched. In germline, CDR1 is ENHRY, CDR2 SYGVKD. This CDR3 comprises 15 residues. CDR3 amino acids: CAIRGGQLSNQPQHF. The CDR3 DNA follows: TGTGCCATCAGGGGGGGACAGCTAAGCAATCAGCCCCAGCATTTT.

The chain joins TRBV5-6 to TRBJ1-3; 9 nucleotides agree with TRBD1. This CDR3 is built from 17 residues. Germline trimming cut 2 bases from V and 2 bases from J; bases unmatched to any gene: 8. Germline V CDR1 and CDR2: SGHDT, YYEEEE. In nucleotides, the CDR3 is TGTGCCAGCAGCTTACCCGGGACAGGGACAACTGGAAACACCATATATTTT. Its protein product is CASSLPGTGTTGNTIYF.

The V call is TRBV6-1, the J call TRBJ1-3; no reliable D call. Trimming left V 7 bases short and J 0 bases short, with 10 bases between. This CDR3 spans 14 amino acids. Per the germline V gene, CDR1 is MNHNS and CDR2 is SASEGT. The CDR3 here is CASKREYSGNTIYF. CDR3 nucleotide sequence: TGTGCCAGCAAGAGGGAATACTCTGGAAACACCATATATTTT.

The chain is built from TRBV28 and TRBJ1-4; the D gene is possibly TRBD1 (5 bases). CDR3 length: 15 amino acids. Deletions cut 8 bases from V and 9 bases from J, with 22 bases between. Germline V CDR1 and CDR2: MDHEN, SYDVKM. The CDR3 DNA reads as TGTGCCAGCGGGATGGGGGGACCGCGGTCCAAAAAACTGTTTTTT. It encodes CASGMGGPRSKKLFF.

The table lists this clone with a count of one. This chain connects TRBV2 to TRBJ2-3; the D is unclear. Trimming cost V 2 bases and J 1 base, with 10 bases left between them. Germline CDR1 reads SNHLY; CDR2 reads FYNNEI. The CDR3 runs to 15 residues. The CDR3 nucleotides read TGTGCCAGCAGTGAACGGTCTGTGCGCACAGATACGCAGTATTTT. This sequence encodes CASSERSVRTDTQYF.

The chain carries TRBV19 and TRBJ2-1; 8 bases map to TRBD2. Looked up from germline, CDR1 is LNHDA and CDR2 is SQIVND (reference sequence). The CDR3 covers 14 residues. With 1 base clipped from V and 6 bases from J, the junction kept 2 bases outside the gene matches. The CDR3 sequence is CASSIAGGPNEQFF. CDR3 nucleotide sequence: TGTGCCAGTAGTATAGCGGGAGGGCCCAATGAGCAGTTCTTC.

The CDR3 bases are TGTGCCAGCAGTTTTCACGGGTCCTACAATGAGCAGTTCTTC. Translating gives CASSFHGSYNEQFF. This chain joins TRBV6-5 and TRBJ2-1; D is unclear. CDR1 is MNHEY and CDR2 is SVGAGI in the germline V gene. The CDR3 sequence is 14 residues long. The V and J ends lost 4 bases and 1 base respectively, with 8 bases between them.

The rearrangement links TRBV9 to TRBJ2-3; 13 bases map to TRBD2. The J segment lost 2 bases and the V segment lost 0 bases, leaving 3 bases of the junction unmatched. The CDR3 length is 17 residues. CDR1 and CDR2 from the germline V gene are SGDLS and YYNGEE. CDR3 sequence: CASSVGGLAGTTDTQYF. CDR3 nucleotides: TGTGCCAGCAGCGTAGGGGGACTAGCGGGGACCACAGATACGCAGTATTTT.

The chain uses TRBV5-4 and TRBJ1-3; the match to TRBD1 covers 8 bases. Germline V gene sequence: CDR1 SGHNT, CDR2 YYREEE (reference sequence). V shed 4 bases and J 7 bases; nucleotides not matched to a gene: 10. The CDR3 contains 15 residues. The CDR3: CASSPAGQEGNTIYF. CDR3 bases: TGTGCCAGCAGCCCGGCGGGACAGGAGGGTAACACCATATATTTT.

The rearrangement joins TRBV28 to TRBJ1-1; the match to TRBD1 covers 8 bases. Per the germline V gene, CDR1 is MDHEN and CDR2 is SYDVKM. The CDR3 has 18 residues. Trimming at V came to 4 bases and at J to 0 bases, leaving 13 bases not matched to a gene. The CDR3 here is CASSSTPHRTGMNTEAFF. CDR3 sequence (DNA): TGTGCCAGCAGTTCGACCCCCCATCGGACAGGGATGAACACTGAAGCTTTCTTT.

The chain uses TRBV28 and TRBJ1-2, with 8 bases that match TRBD1. Germline V gene data show CDR1 as MDHEN and CDR2 as SYDVKM. CDR3 size: 14 residues. J lost 10 bases, V lost 5 bases, and 12 bases had no gene match. The CDR3 region has the DNA TGTGCCAGCAGTCAAGGACAGGGTTGGGGGTACTACACCTTC. This gives the protein CASSQGQGWGYYTF.

Only a few counts were recorded for this clone. This chain connects TRBV9 to TRBJ1-2; tentative D call: TRBD1 (5 bases). Trimming cost V 4 bases and J 4 bases, with 11 bases left between them. CDR1 is SGDLS, CDR2 YYNGEE, per germline. This CDR3 spans 13 amino acids. The CDR3 sequence: CASSPQGGYGYTF. The CDR3 DNA reads as TGTGCCAGCAGCCCCCAGGGCGGCTATGGCTACACCTTC.